The 22 T cell receptor beta chains below were found in one sample sequenced in a study of cytomegalovirus exposure and HLA in healthy donors. Vbeta (60) and Jbeta (13) primers were used in the PCR. Here immunoSEQ multiplex PCR was the method, and the copy in TCRdb shows in-frame clones only, minus some. Of over 150,000 clones in the sample, roughly 72% were seen once. The sequenced material came from PBMCs. The origin of the receptors is a man aged 25-45 years in good health and CMV-seronegative.

There are a few counts of this clone. The chain is built from TRBV19 and TRBJ1-2; 7 bases agree with TRBD1. Germline V CDR1 and CDR2: LNHDA, SQIVND (reference sequence). This CDR3 is built from 13 residues. Germline trimming cut 6 bases from V and 4 bases from J; bases unmatched to any gene: 5. The CDR3 loop reads CASRRDSPYGYTF. The DNA for the CDR3 is TGTGCCAGTAGACGGGACAGCCCCTATGGCTACACCTTC.

This clone was counted a single time. The chain is built from TRBV15 and TRBJ2-1; 7 bases line up with TRBD1. The germline V gene has CDR1 LNHNV and CDR2 YYDKDF (reference sequence). V trimming: 8 bases; J trimming: 7 bases; junction bases outside the gene matches: 11. The CDR3 is 14 residues long. The CDR3 protein is CATAGPTGANEQFF. For the CDR3, the DNA is TGTGCCACCGCGGGCCCTACAGGGGCGAATGAGCAGTTCTTC.

This chain connects TRBV7-9 to TRBJ2-2; TRBD1 matches at 8 bases. The J segment lost 2 bases and the V segment lost 6 bases, leaving 5 bases of the junction unmatched. The germline gives CDR1 SEHNR, CDR2 FQNEAQ (reference sequence). The CDR3 extends over 15 amino acids. CDR3 nucleotides: TGTGCCAGCAGGCGGGGACAGGTCAACACCGGGGAGCTGTTTTTT. Protein product: CASRRGQVNTGELFF.

The CDR3 nucleotides read TGTGCCAGCAGCCCCGGACAGGGCTATACCTACGAGCAGTACTTC. Its protein product is CASSPGQGYTYEQYF. The V call is TRBV7-9, the J call TRBJ2-7; 8 nucleotides match TRBD1. J lost 2 bases, V lost 5 bases, and 8 bases had no gene match. The CDR3 totals 15 residues. Germline V gene data show CDR1 as SEHNR and CDR2 as FQNEAQ (reference sequence).

The gene calls are TRBV7-8 and TRBJ1-6; TRBD1 matches at 7 bases. Germline V gene data show CDR1 as SGHVS and CDR2 as FQNEAQ. The CDR3 extends over 15 amino acids. Losses at the gene ends were 5 bases for V and 0 bases for J; bases not matched to a gene: 1. The CDR3 spells CASSGQDSYNSPLHF. DNA for the CDR3: TGTGCCAGCAGCGGACAGGACTCCTATAATTCACCCCTCCACTTT.

The V call is TRBV19, the J call TRBJ1-5; the D gene is possibly TRBD1 (5 bases). CDR1 and CDR2 (germline): LNHDA, SQIVND (reference sequence). The V end was cut by 7 bases, the J end by 6 bases, with 16 bases between. The CDR3 is 14 amino acids. The CDR3 loop is CASTVVGQTQPQHF. The DNA of the CDR3 is TGTGCCAGTACCGTGGTGGGGCAGACTCAGCCCCAGCATTTT.

The chain is built from TRBV6-1 and TRBJ1-6, with 11 positions matching TRBD1. Germline trimming cut 6 bases from V and 10 bases from J; bases unmatched to any gene: 8. Germline-derived CDR1 and CDR2 are MNHNS and SASEGT. This CDR3 is built from 15 residues. In DNA, the CDR3 is TGTGCCAGCAGGGCTTTGGGGACAGGGGGGTCACCCCTCCACTTT. Translation gives CASRALGTGGSPLHF.

The CDR3 coding sequence is TGCGCCAGCAGTAAGGGAGATAATGAAAAACTGTTTTTT. Its translation: CASSKGDNEKLFF. The chain couples TRBV5-1 to TRBJ1-4; D unresolved. Germline CDR1 is SGHRS and CDR2 is YFSETQ. The CDR3 has 13 residues. The V end lost 5 bases, the J end lost 4 bases, and 9 bases lay between the germline ends.

This clone appeared a single time. The chain employs TRBV5-1 and TRBJ1-1, with D hard to call. V was cut by 4 bases and J by 1 base, with 11 bases left in between. Per germline, CDR1 SGHRS and CDR2 YFSETQ. This CDR3 spans 14 amino acids. CDR3 sequence reads: CASSTQSGNTEAFF. The DNA for the CDR3 is TGCGCCAGCAGCACTCAATCAGGGAACACTGAAGCTTTCTTT.

The chain is built from TRBV5-6 and TRBJ1-1, with D possibly TRBD1 on 5 matching bases. V lost 0 bases and J lost 3, with 12 bases in between. CDR3 size: 15 residues. Germline V lookup: CDR1 SGHDT, CDR2 YYEEEE. The CDR3 protein is CASSLDAGRDTEAFF. CDR3 sequence (DNA): TGTGCCAGCAGCTTGGATGCGGGACGGGACACTGAAGCTTTCTTT.

The V call is TRBV29-1, the J call TRBJ2-1, with 7 bases fitting TRBD1. Germline V gene data show CDR1 as SQVTM and CDR2 as ANQGSEA. The CDR3 runs 13 residues. J was trimmed by 5 bases and V by 7 bases; bases with no gene match: 8. This chain's CDR3 is CSARDRSNNEQFF. The CDR3 DNA reads TGCAGCGCCCGGGACAGATCCAACAATGAGCAGTTCTTC.

This clone was counted a few times. The CDR3 protein is CASSFSGQGDTEAFF. The CDR3, as DNA: TGTGCCAGCAGCTTCTCGGGACAGGGAGATACTGAAGCTTTCTTT. The V and J genes are TRBV7-9 and TRBJ1-1, with TRBD1 matching 9 bases. CDR3 size: 15 residues. The J segment lost 5 bases and the V segment lost 3 bases, leaving 7 bases of the junction unmatched. Germline CDR1 reads SEHNR; CDR2 reads FQNEAQ (reference sequence).

This clone has more than one count but fewer than ten. This sequence joins TRBV4-3 and TRBJ1-6; the D gene is possibly TRBD1 (6 bases). The CDR3 loop spans 14 amino acids. Trimming stripped 5 bases from V and 7 bases from J, with 12 bases between. Germline V lookup: CDR1 LGHNA, CDR2 YSLEER. The CDR3 DNA reads as TGCGCCAGCAGCACGGGACAATCGAATTCACCCCTCCACTTT. Translating gives CASSTGQSNSPLHF.

The rearrangement joins TRBV6-6 to TRBJ2-7, with 8 bases fitting TRBD2. The CDR3 runs to 11 residues. Looked up from germline, CDR1 is MNHNY and CDR2 is SVGAGI (reference sequence). V lost 7 bases to trimming and J lost 6 bases; unmatched junction nucleotides: 2. In DNA, the CDR3 is TGTGCCAGCATGGGACTAGGCGAGCAGTACTTC. Translation: CASMGLGEQYF.

By share of the sample, this clone is medium-sized. The chain has TRBV2 and TRBJ1-4, with D maybe TRBD1 (6 bases). Germline CDR1 reads SNHLY; CDR2 reads FYNNEI. V was trimmed by 7 bases and J by 7 bases, leaving 16 bases between them. This CDR3 is built from 14 residues. The CDR3 spells CASKGGGQLEKLFF. The DNA of the CDR3 is TGTGCCAGCAAAGGGGGGGGACAACTTGAAAAACTGTTTTTT.

This rearrangement joins TRBV6-1 to TRBJ2-1; 7 bases fit TRBD2. The CDR3 extends over 15 amino acids. Germline V gene lookup returns CDR1 MNHNS and CDR2 SASEGT. V lost 1 base and J lost 0; bases outside the gene matches: 0. As DNA, the CDR3 is TGTGCCAGCAGTGAAGGCGGGGGCTCCTACAATGAGCAGTTCTTC. Its translation is CASSEGGGSYNEQFF.

This clone turned up a few times. The rearrangement links TRBV7-6 to TRBJ2-7; possible D gene TRBD2, 5 bases. Germline loops: CDR1 SGHVS, CDR2 FNYEAQ. Between the trimmed V and J ends, which lost 3 bases and 3 bases, there was a span of 9 bases. The CDR3 extends over 13 amino acids. The CDR3 DNA follows: TGTGCCAGCAGCTTCGGCGAGGGCTACGAGCAGTACTTC. It specifies CASSFGEGYEQYF.

This clone has just a few counts. The chain links TRBV30 to TRBJ1-5, with D unresolved. Trimming removed 2 bases at V and 4 bases at J, with 12 bases between. The CDR3 covers 14 residues. Germline-derived CDR1 and CDR2 are GTSNPN and SVGIG (reference sequence). The CDR3 sequence: CAWSRDGENQPQHF. DNA of the CDR3: TGTGCCTGGAGTCGAGACGGAGAAAATCAGCCCCAGCATTTT.

CDR3 sequence: CASSLEPQTGNEQYF. In DNA form, the CDR3 reads TGCGCCAGCAGCTTGGAGCCCCAGACAGGGAACGAGCAGTACTTC. The rearrangement joins TRBV5-1 to TRBJ2-7; 7 bases line up with TRBD1. The germline V gene has CDR1 SGHRS and CDR2 YFSETQ. Trimming removed 0 bases from V and 5 bases from J; junction bases left unmatched: 8. CDR3 size: 15 residues. Looking up the rest from reference TRBV5-1 and TRBJ2-7 gives the full variable domain: KAGVTQTPRYLIKTRGQQVTLSCSPISGHRSVSWYQQTPGQGLQFLFEYFSETQRNKGNFPGRFSGRQFSNSRSEMNVSTLELGDSALYLCASSLEPQTGNEQYFGPGTRLTVT.

This rearrangement joins TRBV6-1 to TRBJ2-7, with a weak D call TRBD1 (5 bases). Germline lookup yields CDR1 MNHNS and CDR2 SASEGT. Trimming took 2 bases from V and 6 from J, leaving 11 bases between them. This CDR3 has 13 residues. The DNA for the CDR3 is TGTGCCAGCAGTGAAAGGGGTAGATCCGAGCAGTACTTC. Its translation: CASSERGRSEQYF.

This clone has just one count. The chain carries TRBV7-6 and TRBJ2-7; a weak D match, TRBD1 (6 bases). Trimming shortened V by 5 bases and J by 0 bases, and 11 bases separated the two germline ends. This CDR3 has 14 residues. Germline CDR1 is SGHVS and CDR2 is FNYEAQ. CDR3 region: CASSTGQSSYEQYF. The CDR3 DNA is TGTGCCAGCAGCACAGGACAGAGCTCCTACGAGCAGTACTTC.

The chain recombines TRBV25-1 with TRBJ1-4, with 9 bases aligning to TRBD1. From germline, CDR1 is MGHDK and CDR2 SYGVNS. The CDR3 loop spans 17 amino acids. V lost 4 bases, J lost 1 base, and 7 bases stayed unmatched. The CDR3 nucleotides read TGTGCCAGCAGTGGCCGGACAGGGGAAGAAACTAATGAAAAACTGTTTTTT. Amino acids: CASSGRTGEETNEKLFF.